This entry features one T cell receptor beta chain sequence. The antigen is unknown. The data belong to a study of cytomegalovirus exposure and HLA in healthy donors. Study-wide findings and caveats: Per a prior analysis, the majority of TCR beta V segments were productive roughly 90% or roughly 30% of the time.

The CDR3 extends over 15 amino acids. V lost 5 bases to trimming and J lost 6 bases, with 19 bases between them. Looked up from germline, CDR1 is MNHNY and CDR2 is SVGAGI (reference sequence). PCR primers comprised 60 Vbeta and 13 Jbeta primers. Measured with immunoSEQ multiplex PCR; TCRdb has only the in-frame clones, and not every one. The data contain around 110,000 clones, over 75% of them singletons. Sequencing was carried out using PBMCs. The genes are TRBV6-6 and TRBJ1-1; D is uncertain. The TCR sequence derives from a man aged 60-69 years in good health and CMV-seronegative. The CDR3 reads CASSRVAGALPEAFF. As DNA, the CDR3 is TGTGCCAGCAGTCGCGTAGCGGGCGCCCTGCCTGAAGCTTTCTTT.